Below are 8 T cell receptor beta chains sequenced from a single sample in a study of blood T cell repertoires in COVID-19. Assay: immunoSEQ multiplex PCR; the TCRdb copy retains only in-frame clones and omits some. The profile covers a few hundred thousand clones, with around 87% appearing a single time and approximately 0.98% taken by the ten largest. Sequencing was carried out using peripheral blood. These receptors were collected from a woman between 40 and 55 years old with COVID-19, enrolled during active disease.

This chain uses TRBV6-2 or TRBV6-3 with TRBJ2-3, with 11 positions matching TRBD2. The CDR3 extends over 18 amino acids. Germline assignment: CDR1 MNHEY and CDR2 SVGEGT. Trimming took 5 bases from V and 6 from J; bases not matched to a gene: 16. CDR3 sequence (DNA): TGTGCCAGCAGTGATTTAGCGGGAGGGCCTTCAGGTTCGGATACGCAGTATTTT. Translation gives CASSDLAGGPSGSDTQYF.

The chain has TRBV28 and TRBJ1-2, with 7 bases aligning to TRBD1. Unmatched junction bases numbered 7, after V lost 3 bases and J lost 6 bases. This CDR3 is 14 amino acids long. The V gene's germline CDR1 is MDHEN and CDR2 SYDVKM. The CDR3 reads CASSFPGGSHGYTF. The CDR3 region has the DNA TGTGCCAGCAGTTTTCCAGGGGGGTCCCATGGCTACACCTTC.

The J gene is TRBJ2-2, the V gene TRBV5-6; TRBD1 might be the D (5 bases). This CDR3 comprises 16 residues. Germline V CDR1 and CDR2: SGHDT, YYEEEE. With 4 bases removed from V and 5 bases from J, the gap between germline ends came to 18 bases. CDR3 amino acids: CASSADARVVTGELFF. The CDR3 DNA reads TGTGCCAGCAGCGCCGACGCCAGGGTGGTAACCGGGGAGCTGTTTTTT. The whole variable domain, filled in from reference TRBV5-6 and TRBJ2-2, reads DAGVTQSPTHLIKTRGQQVTLRCSPKSGHDTVSWYQQALGQGPQFIFQYYEEEERQRGNFPDRFSGHQFPNYSSELNVNALLLGDSALYLCASSADARVVTGELFFGEGSRLTVL.

The chain joins TRBV28 to TRBJ2-3; 14 positions agree with TRBD2. V shed 5 bases and J 4 bases; nucleotides not matched to a gene: 17. The CDR3 has 20 residues. CDR1 is MDHEN, CDR2 SYDVKM, per germline. Here the CDR3 reads CASSPGRLAGGPPLADTQYF. The CDR3 nucleotides read TGTGCCAGCAGTCCCGGAAGACTAGCGGGAGGGCCACCGTTGGCAGATACGCAGTATTTT.

This rearrangement joins TRBV5-4 to TRBJ2-7, with D perhaps TRBD2 (6 bases). This CDR3 contains 15 residues. Trimming took 0 bases from V and 5 from J, leaving 15 bases between them. Germline V gene sequence: CDR1 SGHNT, CDR2 YYREEE (reference sequence). The CDR3 protein is CASSLGRETGHEQYF. In nucleotides, the CDR3 is TGTGCCAGCAGCTTGGGGAGGGAGACGGGACACGAGCAGTACTTC.

Here the CDR3 reads CASSEAIGGTGDSPLHF. The CDR3 DNA reads TGTGCCAGCAGTGAAGCCATAGGTGGGACAGGGGATTCACCCCTCCACTTT. The gene calls are TRBV6-1 and TRBJ1-6; TRBD1 matches at 10 bases. This CDR3 has 17 residues. CDR1 and CDR2 from the germline V gene are MNHNS and SASEGT. V shed 0 bases, J shed 8 bases, and the junction held 7 bases outside the gene matches.

The genes are TRBV9 and TRBJ2-1; D may be TRBD2 (5 bases). The CDR3 is 15 residues long. Trimming pared 7 bases from V and 0 bases from J, leaving 14 bases between. In germline, CDR1 is SGDLS, CDR2 YYNGEE. The CDR3 is CASHPAAGSYNEQFF. CDR3 sequence (DNA): TGTGCCAGCCACCCAGCGGCGGGCTCCTACAATGAGCAGTTCTTC.

V is TRBV5-1 and J is TRBJ2-2, with D unresolved. Germline CDR1 SGHRS, CDR2 YFSETQ. This CDR3 spans 14 amino acids. Deletions cut 5 bases from V and 2 bases from J, with 10 bases between. CDR3 DNA: TGCGCCAGCAGATCGGTTTTCAACACCGGGGAGCTGTTTTTT. This gives the protein CASRSVFNTGELFF. Complete variable domain (other parts from reference TRBV5-1 and TRBJ2-2): KAGVTQTPRYLIKTRGQQVTLSCSPISGHRSVSWYQQTPGQGLQFLFEYFSETQRNKGNFPGRFSGRQFSNSRSEMNVSTLELGDSALYLCASRSVFNTGELFFGEGSRLTVL.